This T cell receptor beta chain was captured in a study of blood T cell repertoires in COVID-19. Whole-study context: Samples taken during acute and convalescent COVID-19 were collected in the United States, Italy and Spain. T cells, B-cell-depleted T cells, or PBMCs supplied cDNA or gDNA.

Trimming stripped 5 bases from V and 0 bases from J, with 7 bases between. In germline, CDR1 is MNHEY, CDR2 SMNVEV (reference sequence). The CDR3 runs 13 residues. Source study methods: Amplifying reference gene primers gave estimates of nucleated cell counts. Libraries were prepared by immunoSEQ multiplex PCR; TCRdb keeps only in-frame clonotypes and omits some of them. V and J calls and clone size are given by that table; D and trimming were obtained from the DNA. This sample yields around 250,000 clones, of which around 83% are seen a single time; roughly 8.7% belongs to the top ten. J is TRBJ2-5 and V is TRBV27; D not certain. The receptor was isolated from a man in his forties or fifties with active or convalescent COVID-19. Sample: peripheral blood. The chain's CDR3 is CASSRGYQETQYF. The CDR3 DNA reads TGTGCCAGCAGTCGAGGATACCAAGAGACCCAGTACTTC.